These T cell receptor beta chains were read from a single sample in a study of human T cells and chemical hapten exposure. MiXCR, applied by TCRdb to the RACE reads, yields one record per CDR3 protein. The data hold some 53,000 distinct CDR3 sequences, with roughly 9.6% observed a single time. Sequenced here: whole blood, sampled in connection with sensitization to the hapten diphenylcyclopropenone (DPC). Every receptor here comes from a woman in her thirties or forties with alopecia areata. Some clones in this sample may be carry-over from other donors' samples. Both conserved end residues are part of each CDR3. A D gene is named only where the DNA matches it firmly. The size field is filled for only some rows; it gives once, few, many or a size class.

d_call j_call v_call clone_size cdr3_aa cdr3_nt
- TRBJ2-1 TRBV7-9 many CASSATGYNEQFF TGTGCCAGCAGCGCGACAGGATACAATGAGCAGTTCTTC
- TRBJ1-1 TRBV20-1 many CSAGAPGMDTEAFF TGCAGTGCCGGGGCGCCCGGGATGGACACTGAAGCTTTCTTT
TRBD1 TRBJ2-2 TRBV11-3 few CASNPGQGIRAGELFF TGTGCCAGCAACCCGGGACAGGGGATTCGGGCCGGGGAGCTGTTTTTT
TRBD1 TRBJ2-1 TRBV14 few CASSQETGDDEQFF TGTGCCAGCAGCCAAGAGACAGGGGACGATGAGCAGTTCTTC
TRBD1 TRBJ2-7 TRBV12-3/TRBV12-4 - CASSRGTGGSEQYF TGTGCCAGCAGTCGGGGGACAGGGGGCTCCGAGCAGTACTTC
TRBD2 TRBJ2-3 TRBV11-2 few CASSSGGLVGDTQYF TGTGCCAGCAGTTCGGGGGGACTAGTGGGAGATACGCAGTATTTT
- TRBJ1-5 TRBV25-1 many CASSRGNQPQHF TGTGCCAGCAGCCGGGGGAATCAGCCCCAGCATTTT
TRBD2 TRBJ2-7 TRBV29-1 few CSVDRLAGGTEQYF TGCAGCGTTGATCGACTAGCGGGAGGGACCGAGCAGTACTTC
- TRBJ2-7 TRBV11-2 - CASSRGGRGLRSYEQYF TGTGCCAGCAGCCGCGGCGGGCGCGGTTTGCGCTCCTACGAGCAGTACTTC
- TRBJ1-6 TRBV6-5 - CASSRTARDNSPLHF TGTGCCAGCAGTAGGACAGCGAGAGATAATTCACCCCTCCACTTT
- TRBJ2-7 TRBV20-1 many CSARTHRAAYEQYF TGCAGTGCTAGAACCCACAGGGCAGCTTACGAGCAGTACTTC